The 31 T cell receptor beta chains below all came from one sample that was sequenced in a study of control samples from healthy donors and cancer patients. Produced via immunoSEQ multiplex PCR; TCRdb's table is partial and in-frame only. Altogether tens of thousands of clones are present, roughly 89% being singletons, with the ten largest covering roughly 1.5%. The material sequenced was PBMCs. All receptors come from a man aged 40-55 years with colorectal cancer.

This clone was found once. The rearrangement joins TRBV19 to TRBJ1-1; D call uncertain. There are 15 residues in the CDR3. The V and J ends lost 5 bases and 1 base respectively, with 14 bases between them. Germline CDR1 LNHDA, CDR2 SQIVND (reference sequence). The CDR3 DNA is TGTGCCAGTAGTTACCTATCCCCCTCGAACACTGAAGCTTTCTTT. Amino acids: CASSYLSPSNTEAFF.

The chain couples TRBV28 to TRBJ2-7; D is uncertain. The CDR3 consists of 11 residues. CDR1 and CDR2 (germline): MDHEN, SYDVKM. Deletions cut 8 bases from V and 3 bases from J, with 8 bases between. CDR3 loop: CASRGFYEQYF. The CDR3 nucleotides are TGTGCCAGCCGAGGCTTCTACGAGCAGTACTTC. The full variable domain, with the rest looked up from reference TRBV28 and TRBJ2-7, is DVKVTQSSRYLVKRTGEKVFLECVQDMDHENMFWYRQDPGLGLRLIYFSYDVKMKEKGDIPEGYSVSREKKERFSLILESASTNQTSMYLCASRGFYEQYFGPGTRLTVT.

This sequence joins TRBV19 and TRBJ2-2; D is possibly TRBD2 (5 bases). V gave up 1 base and J gave up 5 bases, with 11 bases separating them. Per the germline V gene, CDR1 is LNHDA and CDR2 is SQIVND (reference sequence). The CDR3 covers 15 residues. The DNA of the CDR3 is TGTGCCAGTAGTATAGTTGCGGGCGGGACCGGGGAGCTGTTTTTT. Its translation is CASSIVAGGTGELFF.

The CDR3 protein is CATRTPTEAFF. CDR3 sequence (DNA): TGTGCCACTCGTACTCCCACTGAAGCTTTCTTT. V usage is TRBV11-1 and J usage is TRBJ1-1; D is undetermined. The CDR3 spans 11 residues. Trimming took off 10 bases at V and 4 bases at J, with 10 bases between the two ends. CDR1 and CDR2 (germline): SGHAT, FQDESV (reference sequence).

The chain combines TRBV29-1 with TRBJ1-3; 8 nucleotides agree with TRBD1. Germline trimming cut 7 bases from V and 2 bases from J; bases unmatched to any gene: 10. CDR1 and CDR2 from the germline V gene are SQVTM and ANQGSEA. The CDR3 sequence is 15 residues long. The CDR3 bases are TGCAGCGCACGCCGGGACAGGTTAGCTGGAAACACCATATATTTT. It translates to CSARRDRLAGNTIYF.

The V gene is TRBV10-1, the J gene TRBJ2-1, with 11 bases identical to TRBD2. CDR3 length equals 15 residues. J was trimmed by 6 bases and V by 5 bases; bases with no gene match: 6. In germline, CDR1 is WNHNN, CDR2 SYGVQD (reference sequence). CDR3 DNA: TGCGCCAGCAGTAAGACTAGCGGGATTCGCAATGAGCAGTTCTTC. This encodes CASSKTSGIRNEQFF.

V and J are TRBV28 and TRBJ1-5; D is uncertain. The CDR3 consists of 15 residues. Looked up from germline, CDR1 is MDHEN and CDR2 is SYDVKM. Trimming cost V 4 bases and J 0 bases, with 10 bases left between them. The CDR3 protein is CASSSRSSSNQPQHF. Here the CDR3 DNA reads TGTGCCAGCAGTTCGCGGAGTTCTAGCAATCAGCCCCAGCATTTT.

There are a few counts of this clone. This chain links TRBV18 with TRBJ2-4; 14 bases map to TRBD2. The CDR3 extends over 20 amino acids. Germline V lookup: CDR1 KGHSH, CDR2 LQKENI. The junction had 10 bases not matched to a gene; V was cut back by 0 bases and J by 3 bases. CDR3 sequence (DNA): TGTGCCAGCTCACCACCGACTAGCGGGAGGGCCGTGTATGACAAAAACATTCAGTACTTC. This codes for CASSPPTSGRAVYDKNIQYF.

CDR3 in amino acids: CSARLGDTQYF. The CDR3 coding sequence is TGCAGTGCTAGACTAGGGGATACGCAGTATTTT. V is TRBV20-1 and J is TRBJ2-3; D is uncertain. CDR1 is DFQATT, CDR2 SNEGSKA, per germline (reference sequence). The CDR3 extends over 11 amino acids. Between the trimmed V and J ends, which lost 2 bases and 6 bases, there was a span of 6 bases.

The J gene is TRBJ2-2, the V gene TRBV10-2, with D uncertain. Trimming cost V 5 bases and J 0 bases, with 10 bases left between them. This CDR3 has 15 residues. Germline V CDR1 and CDR2: WSHSY, SAAADI. The CDR3 protein is CASSRPPANTGELFF. The CDR3 DNA reads as TGCGCCAGCAGTCGACCCCCAGCGAACACCGGGGAGCTGTTTTTT.

The gene calls are TRBV29-1 and TRBJ1-4; D remains unclear. Germline CDR1 and CDR2: SQVTM and ANQGSEA. This CDR3 has 12 amino acids. V was shortened by 7 bases and J by 2 bases, with 8 bases between the two germline ends. The CDR3 protein is CSAGRTNEKLFF. The CDR3 bases are TGCAGCGCGGGCCGCACTAATGAAAAACTGTTTTTT.

The chain carries TRBV13 and TRBJ1-1; D is unclear. Germline CDR1 is PRHDT and CDR2 is FYEKMQ (reference sequence). The CDR3 covers 12 residues. The germline V and J ends were trimmed by 2 bases and 7 bases, with 8 bases remaining between them. CDR3 protein: CASSLRRREAFF. The CDR3 nucleotides are TGTGCCAGCAGCTTAAGACGGCGTGAAGCTTTCTTT.

J is TRBJ2-3 and V is TRBV6-1; D is unclear. Trimming stripped 3 bases from V and 4 bases from J, with 8 bases between. From germline, CDR1 is MNHNS and CDR2 SASEGT. The CDR3 consists of 13 residues. CDR3 region: CASSDNFADTQYF. In nucleotides, the CDR3 is TGTGCCAGCAGTGATAATTTCGCAGATACGCAGTATTTT.

CDR3 nucleotide sequence: TGCAGTGCGGGGCGGGAACTCGAGCAGTACTTC. Translating gives CSAGRELEQYF. V usage is TRBV20-1 and J usage is TRBJ2-7, with D possibly TRBD2 on 6 matching bases. Trimming stripped 6 bases from V and 6 bases from J, with 12 bases between. This CDR3 has 11 amino acids. The germline V gene has CDR1 DFQATT and CDR2 SNEGSKA (reference sequence).

About this clone itself: One end of the junction does not line up with germline, which may come from a read error. The chain employs TRBV28 and TRBJ1-1; D unclear. This CDR3 is 13 amino acids long. From germline, CDR1 is MDHEN and CDR2 SYDVKM. CDR3 loop: CAGSRSLNTEAFF. CDR3 sequence (DNA): TGTGCCGGCAGCCGAAGTTTGAACACTGAAGCTTTCTTT.

CDR3: CASSLRARQSTDTQYF. Written as DNA, the CDR3 is TGTGCCAGCAGCTTAAGGGCCAGACAAAGCACAGATACGCAGTATTTT. The V and J genes are TRBV7-9 and TRBJ2-3; D call uncertain. Trimming stripped 2 bases from V and 0 bases from J, with 12 bases between. Germline V gene sequence: CDR1 SEHNR, CDR2 FQNEAQ (reference sequence). The CDR3 consists of 16 residues.

This clone was recorded only once. The germline gene is not matched at one end of the junction; a read error may be the cause. The chain has TRBV3-1 (or the pseudogene TRBV3-2) and TRBJ2-1; D call uncertain. The CDR3 loop spans 13 amino acids. Germline loops: CDR1 LGHDT, CDR2 YNNKEL (reference sequence). The CDR3 region has the DNA TGTGCCAGCAGCCAGGGCTCCAACAATGAGCAGTTCTTC. Translating gives CASSQGSNNEQFF.

This clone was seen a handful of times. The CDR3 loop is CAISLTGANTEAFF. The CDR3 bases are TGTGCCATCAGCCTAACAGGTGCGAACACTGAAGCTTTCTTT. This sequence joins TRBV10-3 and TRBJ1-1; possible D gene TRBD1, 5 bases. The CDR3 length is 14 residues. Germline lookup yields CDR1 ENHRY and CDR2 SYGVKD. V lost 6 bases, J lost 1 base, and 12 bases lay in between.

The V call is TRBV29-1, the J call TRBJ2-3; 9 bases line up with TRBD1. The V gene's germline CDR1 is SQVTM and CDR2 ANQGSEA. The V and J ends lost 4 bases and 6 bases, in that order; junction bases with no gene match: 2. The CDR3 spans 12 residues. The CDR3 reads CSVVGQGDTQYF. The CDR3 DNA reads TGCAGCGTTGTCGGACAGGGGGATACGCAGTATTTT.

The rearrangement uses TRBV5-4 and TRBJ2-7; possibly TRBD1 for D (5 bases). There are 14 residues in the CDR3. The V end lost 1 base, the J end lost 0 bases, and 8 bases lay between the germline ends. Germline CDR1 and CDR2: SGHNT and YYREEE (reference sequence). CDR3 sequence (DNA): TGTGCCAGCAGCTTGAAAGGGGACTCCTACGAGCAGTACTTC. It yields the protein CASSLKGDSYEQYF.

The chain is built from TRBV7-2 and TRBJ2-1; 8 positions match TRBD1. The CDR3 loop spans 16 amino acids. V lost 4 bases, J lost 0 bases, and 5 bases stayed unmatched. Germline CDR1 SGHTA, CDR2 FQGNSA. CDR3 DNA: TGTGCCAGCAGCTCGACAGGGGACCCCTCCTACAATGAGCAGTTCTTC. This encodes CASSSTGDPSYNEQFF.

The V gene is TRBV4-1, the J gene TRBJ2-4, with D unclear. Deletions cut 1 base from V and 0 bases from J, with 13 bases between. The CDR3 totals 17 residues. Germline assignment: CDR1 MGHRA and CDR2 YSYEKL. The CDR3 spells CASSQVLALLAKNIQYF. The CDR3 DNA sequence: TGCGCCAGCAGCCAAGTGTTGGCTTTATTAGCCAAAAACATTCAGTACTTC.

This clone was observed a single time. This rearrangement joins TRBV28 to TRBJ1-1; no firm D call. Germline CDR1 and CDR2: MDHEN and SYDVKM. Trimming took 5 bases from V and 1 from J, leaving 14 bases between them. The CDR3 covers 15 residues. CDR3 residues: CASSRPGLTNTEAFF. For the CDR3, the DNA is TGTGCCAGCAGTCGCCCAGGTTTGACGAACACTGAAGCTTTCTTT.

This clone was seen more than once but under ten times. This chain connects TRBV3-1 (or the pseudogene TRBV3-2) to TRBJ1-4; unclear D gene. The CDR3 is 12 residues long. The V end lost 0 bases, the J end lost 7 bases, and 3 bases lay between the germline ends. CDR1 is LGHDT, CDR2 YNNKEL, per germline (reference sequence). CDR3 protein: CASSQDGEKLFF. Here the CDR3 DNA reads TGTGCCAGCAGCCAAGATGGTGAAAAACTGTTTTTT.

V and J are TRBV12-3 or TRBV12-4 and TRBJ1-1; D unresolved. This CDR3 has 13 amino acids. Trimming removed 7 bases from V and 4 bases from J, with 13 bases in between. The CDR3: CASTGGVRTEAFF. The CDR3 DNA is TGTGCCAGCACCGGAGGAGTTCGCACTGAAGCTTTCTTT.

The chain joins TRBV10-3 to TRBJ1-5, with D possibly matching TRBD1 (5 bases). CDR3 length: 13 residues. From germline, CDR1 is ENHRY and CDR2 SYGVKD. The V gene lost 6 bases and the J gene lost 5 bases, with 11 bases spanning the gap. CDR3: CAISPGSDQPQHF. DNA of the CDR3: TGTGCCATCAGCCCAGGGTCGGATCAGCCCCAGCATTTT.

The chain joins TRBV5-1 to TRBJ2-3; 12 bases fit TRBD1. CDR1 and CDR2 from the germline V gene are SGHRS and YFSETQ. The CDR3 contains 15 residues. V was clipped by 4 bases and J by 4 bases; unmatched bases: 4. In nucleotides, the CDR3 is TGCGCCAGCAGCCCTGGGACAGGGGGCGCAGATACGCAGTATTTT. Its translation is CASSPGTGGADTQYF.

The chain is built from TRBV30 and TRBJ2-2; the D is unclear. In germline, CDR1 is GTSNPN, CDR2 SVGIG (reference sequence). V was shortened by 0 bases and J by 6 bases, with 5 bases between the two germline ends. The CDR3 spans 12 residues. CDR3 coding DNA: TGTGCCTGGAGTGTCCGATCCGGGGAGCTGTTTTTT. This encodes CAWSVRSGELFF.

This clone showed up just once. J is TRBJ1-5 and V is TRBV19; a possible D gene is TRBD1 (6 bases). This CDR3 has 12 amino acids. Germline V gene lookup returns CDR1 LNHDA and CDR2 SQIVND (reference sequence). The V end was cut by 6 bases, the J end by 7 bases, with 10 bases between. The CDR3 loop reads CASSHRDQPQHF. CDR3 nucleotide sequence: TGTGCCAGTAGCCACAGGGACCAGCCCCAGCATTTT.

As DNA, the CDR3 is TGTGCCAGCAGTCCCCGTAGGGCGGCTGAAAAACTGTTTTTT. Its translation: CASSPRRAAEKLFF. The gene calls are TRBV6-5 and TRBJ1-4, with D unresolved. Trimming removed 5 bases from V and 7 bases from J, with 14 bases in between. The CDR3 consists of 14 residues. Germline CDR1 reads MNHEY; CDR2 reads SVGAGI.

This chain uses TRBV7-2 with TRBJ1-6; D is unresolved. From germline, CDR1 is SGHTA and CDR2 FQGNSA. The V gene lost 5 bases and the J gene lost 1 base, with 18 bases spanning the gap. This CDR3 is built from 18 residues. CDR3 amino acids: CASSPLGWAFSYNSPLHF. The CDR3 nucleotides read TGTGCCAGCAGCCCCCTGGGGTGGGCGTTTTCCTATAATTCACCCCTCCACTTT.